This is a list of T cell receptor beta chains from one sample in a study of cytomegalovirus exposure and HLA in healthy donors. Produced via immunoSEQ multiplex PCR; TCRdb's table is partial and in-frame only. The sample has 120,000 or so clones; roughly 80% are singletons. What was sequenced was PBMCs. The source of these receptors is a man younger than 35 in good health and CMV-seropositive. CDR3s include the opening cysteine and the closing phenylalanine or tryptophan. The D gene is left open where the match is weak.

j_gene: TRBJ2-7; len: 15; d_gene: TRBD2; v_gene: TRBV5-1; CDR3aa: CASSQRLAGYYEQYF
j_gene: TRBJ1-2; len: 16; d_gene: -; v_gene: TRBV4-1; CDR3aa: CASSRLVAGWNYGYTF
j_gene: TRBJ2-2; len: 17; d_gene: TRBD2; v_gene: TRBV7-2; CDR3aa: CASSLASGLANTGELFF
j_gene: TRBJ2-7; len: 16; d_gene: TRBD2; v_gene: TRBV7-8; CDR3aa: CASSLGEGGPLYEQYF
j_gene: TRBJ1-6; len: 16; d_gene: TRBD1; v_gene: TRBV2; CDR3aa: CASRHGQGDYNSPLHF
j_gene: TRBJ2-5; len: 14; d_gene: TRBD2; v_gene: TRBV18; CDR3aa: CASSPGTIGETQYF
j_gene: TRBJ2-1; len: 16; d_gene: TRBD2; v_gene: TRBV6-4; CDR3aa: CASSLTSGGPYNEQFF
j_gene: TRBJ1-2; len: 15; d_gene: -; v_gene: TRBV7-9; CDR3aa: CASSHSWQGGSGYTF
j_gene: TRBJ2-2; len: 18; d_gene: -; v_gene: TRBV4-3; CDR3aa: CASSPHLGSRSNTGELFF
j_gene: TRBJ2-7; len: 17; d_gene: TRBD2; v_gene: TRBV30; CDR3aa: CAWSPRGGYVTSYEQYF
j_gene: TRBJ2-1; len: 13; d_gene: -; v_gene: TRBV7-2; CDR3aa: CASSVRQYNEQFF